These 20 T cell receptor beta chains were sequenced from one sample in a study of human T cells and chemical hapten exposure. Time point specified: patch test 2, 6 weeks after DPC sensitization. Indicated treatment: therapeutic diphenylcyclopropenone sensitization with weekly scalp DPC. Via MiXCR, TCRdb re-called the RACE reads, giving one row per CDR3 protein. The sample shows about 400,000 distinct CDR3 sequences, more than 5% of them seen only once. Sequenced here: whole blood, sampled in connection with sensitization to the hapten diphenylcyclopropenone (DPC). These receptors came from a woman between 18 and 30 years old with alopecia areata. Some clones in this sample may be carry-over from other donors' samples.

The rearrangement joins TRBV2 to TRBJ1-1; D is uncertain. Trimming left V 1 base short and J 8 bases short, with 8 bases between. Germline CDR1 reads SNHLY; CDR2 reads FYNNEI. This CDR3 spans 12 amino acids. As DNA, the CDR3 is TGTGCCAGCAGTGAAGGTACTGGGGAAGCTTTCTTT. Translated: CASSEGTGEAFF.

This clonotype turned up a few times. The chain is built from TRBV5-1 and TRBJ2-5, with TRBD1 matching over 7 bases. This CDR3 has 15 residues. The germline V gene encodes CDR1 SGHRS and CDR2 YFSETQ. V trimming: 2 bases; J trimming: 2 bases; junction bases outside the gene matches: 6. The CDR3, as DNA: TGCGCCAGCAGCTTAATGGGGGACAGTCAAGAGACCCAGTACTTC. Its protein product is CASSLMGDSQETQYF.

The chain carries TRBV6-6 and TRBJ2-4, with a weak D call TRBD1 (6 bases). Trimming shortened V by 9 bases and J by 1 base, and 19 bases separated the two germline ends. This CDR3 region has 16 residues. The V gene's germline CDR1 is MNHNY and CDR2 SVGAGI (reference sequence). CDR3 residues: CASHRAGAGAKNIQYF. The CDR3 DNA reads TGTGCCAGTCATAGGGCAGGGGCCGGGGCCAAAAACATTCAGTACTTC.

This clonotype was detected ten times or more. The chain combines TRBV7-3 with TRBJ1-1; D remains ambiguous. The V end lost 4 bases, the J end lost 3 bases, and 12 bases lay between the germline ends. CDR3 size: 14 residues. Germline values: CDR1 SGHTA, CDR2 FQGTGA. CDR3 coding DNA: TGTGCCAGCAGCTCGGAGGCATGGGACACTGAAGCTTTCTTT. Encoded protein: CASSSEAWDTEAFF.

This rearrangement joins TRBV7-9 to TRBJ1-2; the D gene is possibly TRBD1 (6 bases). Germline CDR1 is SEHNR and CDR2 is FQNEAQ (reference sequence). This CDR3 region has 15 residues. Trimming took 6 bases from V and 3 from J, leaving 17 bases between them. The DNA for the CDR3 is TGTGCCAGCAGGCCCTCTTGGGGGGCGGACTATGGCTACACCTTC. It is translated as CASRPSWGADYGYTF.

The J gene is TRBJ2-3, the V gene TRBV28; perhaps TRBD1 as D (6 bases). Germline-derived CDR1 and CDR2 are MDHEN and SYDVKM. This CDR3 has 21 residues. V was trimmed by 2 bases and J by 1 base, leaving 28 bases between them. The CDR3 is CASSLGASPPAQGKGTDTQYF. CDR3 nucleotide sequence: TGTGCCAGCAGTTTAGGCGCTTCGCCACCGGCGCAGGGGAAGGGCACAGATACGCAGTATTTT.

The rearrangement uses TRBV18 and TRBJ2-7; no definite D call. V was clipped by 4 bases and J by 5 bases, with 12 bases between them. Germline CDR1 KGHSH, CDR2 LQKENI. CDR3 length: 13 amino acids. The CDR3 region is CASSRPFGDEQYF. DNA of the CDR3: TGTGCCAGCTCACGGCCTTTCGGTGACGAGCAGTACTTC.

The V call is TRBV18, the J call TRBJ1-5; TRBD1 matches at 9 bases. Germline V gene lookup returns CDR1 KGHSH and CDR2 LQKENI. CDR3 length equals 17 residues. After removal of 6 bases from V and 3 bases from J, the junction contained 12 bases not matched to a gene. The CDR3 here is CASSREGTGYANQPQHF. The CDR3, as DNA: TGTGCCAGCTCCCGGGAGGGGACAGGGTATGCCAATCAGCCCCAGCATTTT.

This clonotype was found many times. The chain is built from TRBV20-1 and TRBJ1-5; tentative D call: TRBD1 (5 bases). The germline V and J ends were trimmed by 2 bases and 4 bases, with 6 bases remaining between them. The length of the CDR3 is 12 residues. Per germline, CDR1 DFQATT and CDR2 SNEGSKA (reference sequence). CDR3 residues: CSARKGNQPQHF. In DNA form, the CDR3 reads TGCAGTGCTAGAAAGGGGAATCAGCCCCAGCATTTT.

This clonotype was detected ten times or more. This chain connects TRBV5-5 to TRBJ1-2, with D uncertain. The V end lost 2 bases, the J end lost 8 bases, and 10 bases lay between the germline ends. Germline lookup yields CDR1 SGHKS and CDR2 YYEKEE (reference sequence). This CDR3 contains 12 residues. CDR3 residues: CASSLVFKGYTF. DNA of the CDR3: TGTGCCAGCAGCTTAGTCTTCAAGGGCTACACCTTC.

This clonotype has only a few counts. This chain uses TRBV7-2 with TRBJ2-1; D gene ambiguous. V lost 0 bases and J 4 bases, leaving 4 bases between the germline ends. The CDR3 covers 13 residues. Germline values: CDR1 SGHTA, CDR2 FQGNSA. CDR3 loop: CASSLALYNEQFF. The CDR3 DNA sequence: TGTGCCAGCAGCTTAGCGCTTTACAATGAGCAGTTCTTC. Filled out from reference TRBV7-2 and TRBJ2-1, the complete variable domain reads GAGVSQSPSNKVTEKGKDVELRCDPISGHTALYWYRQSLGQGLEFLIYFQGNSAPDKSGLPSDRFSAERTGGSVSTLTIQRTQQEDSAVYLCASSLALYNEQFFGPGTRLTVL.

This clonotype was observed many times. This rearrangement joins TRBV12-3 or TRBV12-4 to TRBJ1-2, with D possibly TRBD1 on 6 matching bases. The germline V and J ends were trimmed by 6 bases and 8 bases, with 13 bases remaining between them. The CDR3 has 12 residues. The DNA of the CDR3 is TGTGCCAGCAGGAAAGGGGGGTCGGGCTACACCTTC. Amino acids: CASRKGGSGYTF.

This clonotype was counted ten times or more. V and J are TRBV10-3 and TRBJ1-6; a possible D gene is TRBD1 (5 bases). The CDR3 contains 13 residues. V was shortened by 10 bases and J by 9 bases, with 16 bases between the two germline ends. Germline V gene sequence: CDR1 ENHRY, CDR2 SYGVKD. CDR3 loop: CASRDEQSSPLHF. DNA for the CDR3: TGTGCCAGCCGGGACGAACAAAGTTCACCCCTCCACTTT.

The chain employs TRBV5-6 and TRBJ2-7; possibly TRBD1 for D (6 bases). CDR3 length: 15 amino acids. V was pared by 0 bases and J by 3 bases, with 13 bases between. In germline, CDR1 is SGHDT, CDR2 YYEEEE. CDR3 sequence (DNA): TGTGCCAGCAGCTTGGCAGACAGGTCACGCTACGAGCAGTACTTC. Its translation is CASSLADRSRYEQYF.

This clonotype occurred a few times. The chain links TRBV7-2 to TRBJ1-2; D not certain. This CDR3 comprises 14 residues. Germline CDR1 and CDR2: SGHTA and FQGNSA. The germline V and J ends were trimmed by 3 bases and 7 bases, with 15 bases remaining between them. CDR3 sequence reads: CASSFSEGIGGYTF. The CDR3 region has the DNA TGTGCCAGCAGCTTCTCTGAGGGTATAGGTGGCTACACCTTC.

This clonotype has just a few counts. The chain joins TRBV12-3 or TRBV12-4 to TRBJ2-2; 10 bases line up with TRBD2. The V and J ends lost 0 bases and 7 bases, in that order; junction bases with no gene match: 20. The length of the CDR3 is 21 residues. DNA of the CDR3: TGTGCCAGCAGTTTAGCTGGACGGGGTTTTCTAGCGGGGGTCCCGATCGGGGAGCTGTTTTTT. Protein product: CASSLAGRGFLAGVPIGELFF.

In its sample, this clonotype was seen a few times. The chain links TRBV6-1 to TRBJ1-3; no definite D call. Trimming left V 6 bases short and J 6 bases short, with 12 bases between. Germline V gene lookup returns CDR1 MNHNS and CDR2 SASEGT. This CDR3 region has 13 residues. The chain's CDR3 is CASRRKDQNTIYF. CDR3 in DNA: TGTGCCAGCAGGAGGAAGGATCAAAACACCATATATTTT.

This clonotype was counted ten times or more. The rearrangement uses TRBV28 and TRBJ2-5; D remains ambiguous. The CDR3 loop spans 14 amino acids. Germline CDR1 and CDR2: MDHEN and SYDVKM. Trimming took off 4 bases at V and 4 bases at J, with 13 bases between the two ends. CDR3 nucleotide sequence: TGTGCCAGCAGTTCAGGACCTGTCTCAGAGACCCAGTACTTC. It yields the protein CASSSGPVSETQYF.

V is TRBV28 and J is TRBJ2-5, with D possibly TRBD2 on 6 matching bases. Trimming left V 5 bases short and J 5 bases short, with 27 bases between. Germline CDR1 reads MDHEN; CDR2 reads SYDVKM. The CDR3 consists of 18 residues. The CDR3: CASSPIPQHTRGYETQYF. In nucleotides, the CDR3 is TGTGCCAGCAGTCCGATTCCACAACACACGCGGGGTTACGAGACCCAGTACTTC.

This sequence joins TRBV4-1 and TRBJ2-3; tentatively, D is TRBD1 (6 bases). CDR1 MGHRA and CDR2 YSYEKL come from the germline V gene. V lost 8 bases, J lost 1 base, and 19 bases lay in between. The CDR3 spans 16 residues. The CDR3 nucleotides read TGCGCCAGCGCTATCCCGGGACAAAAACGCACAGATACGCAGTATTTT. Its protein product is CASAIPGQKRTDTQYF.